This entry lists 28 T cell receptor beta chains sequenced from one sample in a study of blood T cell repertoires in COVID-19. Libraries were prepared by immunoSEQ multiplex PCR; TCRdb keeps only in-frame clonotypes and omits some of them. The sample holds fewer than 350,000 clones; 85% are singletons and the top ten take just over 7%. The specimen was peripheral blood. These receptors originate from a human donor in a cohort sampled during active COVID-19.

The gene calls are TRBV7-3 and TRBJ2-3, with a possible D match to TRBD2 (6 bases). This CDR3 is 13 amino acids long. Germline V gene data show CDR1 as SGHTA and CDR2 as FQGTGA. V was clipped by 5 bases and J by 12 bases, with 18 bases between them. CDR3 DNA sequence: TGTGCCAGCAGCCCCCAGCCCACTAGCCCCCAGTATTTT. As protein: CASSPQPTSPQYF.

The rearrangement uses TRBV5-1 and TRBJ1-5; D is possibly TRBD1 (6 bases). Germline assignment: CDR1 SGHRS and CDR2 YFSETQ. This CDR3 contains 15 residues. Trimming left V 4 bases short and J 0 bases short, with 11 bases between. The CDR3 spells CASSEQGHSNQPQHF. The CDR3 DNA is TGCGCCAGCAGCGAACAGGGTCATAGCAATCAGCCCCAGCATTTT.

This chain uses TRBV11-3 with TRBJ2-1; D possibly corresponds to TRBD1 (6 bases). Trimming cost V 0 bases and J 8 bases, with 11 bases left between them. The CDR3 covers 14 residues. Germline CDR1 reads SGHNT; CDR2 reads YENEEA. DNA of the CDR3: TGTGCCAGCAGCTTAGACACAGGGTGGGATGAGCAGTTCTTC. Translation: CASSLDTGWDEQFF.

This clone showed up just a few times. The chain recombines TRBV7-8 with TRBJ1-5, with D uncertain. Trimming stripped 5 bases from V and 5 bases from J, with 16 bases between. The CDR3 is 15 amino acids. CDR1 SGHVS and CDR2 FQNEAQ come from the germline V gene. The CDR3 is CASSPQSGRDQPQHF. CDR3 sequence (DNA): TGTGCCAGCAGCCCACAGTCGGGGAGAGATCAGCCCCAGCATTTT. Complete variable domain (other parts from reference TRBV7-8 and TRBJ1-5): GAGVSQSPRYKVAKRGQDVALRCDPISGHVSLFWYQQALGQGPEFLTYFQNEAQLDKSGLPSDRFFAERPEGSVSTLKIQRTQQEDSAVYLCASSPQSGRDQPQHFGDGTRLSIL.

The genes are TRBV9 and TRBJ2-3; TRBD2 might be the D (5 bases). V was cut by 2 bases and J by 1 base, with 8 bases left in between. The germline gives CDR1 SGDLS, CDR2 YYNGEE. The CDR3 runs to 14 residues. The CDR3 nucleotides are TGTGCCAGCAGCGTTAGCGCGGGCACAGATACGCAGTATTTT. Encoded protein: CASSVSAGTDTQYF.

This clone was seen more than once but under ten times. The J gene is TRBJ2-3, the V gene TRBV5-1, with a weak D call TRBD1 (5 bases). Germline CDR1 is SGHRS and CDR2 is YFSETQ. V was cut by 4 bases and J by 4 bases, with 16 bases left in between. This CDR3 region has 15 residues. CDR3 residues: CASSAVLGASDTQYF. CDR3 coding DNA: TGCGCCAGCAGCGCGGTGCTAGGGGCGTCAGATACGCAGTATTTT.

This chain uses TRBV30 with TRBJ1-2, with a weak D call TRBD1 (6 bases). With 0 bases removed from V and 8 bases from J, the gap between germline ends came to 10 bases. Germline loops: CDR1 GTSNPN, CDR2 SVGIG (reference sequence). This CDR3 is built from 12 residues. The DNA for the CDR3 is TGTGCCTGGAGTGTCAGGGGATTCGGCTACACCTTC. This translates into CAWSVRGFGYTF.

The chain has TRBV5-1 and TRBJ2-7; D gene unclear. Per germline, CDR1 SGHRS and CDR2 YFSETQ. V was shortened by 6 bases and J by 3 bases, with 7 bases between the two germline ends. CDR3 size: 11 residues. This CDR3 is CASIPDYEQYF. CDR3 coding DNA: TGCGCCAGCATCCCAGACTACGAGCAGTACTTC.

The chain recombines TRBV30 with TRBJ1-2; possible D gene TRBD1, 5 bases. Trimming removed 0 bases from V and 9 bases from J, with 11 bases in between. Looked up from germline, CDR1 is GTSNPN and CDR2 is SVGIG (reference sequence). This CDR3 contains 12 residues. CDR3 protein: CAWSVGGVRYTF. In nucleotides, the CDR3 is TGTGCCTGGAGTGTAGGAGGGGTTCGCTACACCTTC.

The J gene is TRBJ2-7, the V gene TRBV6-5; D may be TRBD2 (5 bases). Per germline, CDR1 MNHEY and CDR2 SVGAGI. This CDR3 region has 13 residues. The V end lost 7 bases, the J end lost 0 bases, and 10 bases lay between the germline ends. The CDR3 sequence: CASKRGLSYEQYF. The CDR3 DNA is TGTGCCAGCAAGAGAGGGCTCTCCTACGAGCAGTACTTC.

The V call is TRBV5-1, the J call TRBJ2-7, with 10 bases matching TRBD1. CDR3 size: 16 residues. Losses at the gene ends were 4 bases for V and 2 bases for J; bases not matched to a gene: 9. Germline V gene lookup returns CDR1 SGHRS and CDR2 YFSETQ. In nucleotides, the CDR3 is TGCGCCAGCAGCGTTATGTTTGGACAGGGGGCCTACGAGCAGTACTTC. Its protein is CASSVMFGQGAYEQYF.

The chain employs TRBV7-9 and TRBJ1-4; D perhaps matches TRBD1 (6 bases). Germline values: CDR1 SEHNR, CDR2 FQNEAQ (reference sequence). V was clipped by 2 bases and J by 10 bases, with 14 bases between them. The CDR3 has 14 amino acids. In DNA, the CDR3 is TGTGCCAGCAGCTTAACCCCCGGGACACGAAAACTGTTTTTT. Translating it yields CASSLTPGTRKLFF.

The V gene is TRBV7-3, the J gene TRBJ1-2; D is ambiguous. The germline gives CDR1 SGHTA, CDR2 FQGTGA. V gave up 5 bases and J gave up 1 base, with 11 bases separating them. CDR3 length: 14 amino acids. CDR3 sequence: CASSPSRDNYGYTF. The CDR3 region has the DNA TGTGCCAGCAGCCCGTCGAGGGATAACTATGGCTACACCTTC.

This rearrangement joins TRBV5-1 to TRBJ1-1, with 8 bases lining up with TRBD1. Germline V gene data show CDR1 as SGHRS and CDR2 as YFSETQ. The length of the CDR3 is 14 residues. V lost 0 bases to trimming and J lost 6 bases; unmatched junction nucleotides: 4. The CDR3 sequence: CASSLDRGGAEAFF. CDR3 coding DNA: TGCGCCAGCAGCTTGGACAGGGGGGGAGCTGAAGCTTTCTTT.

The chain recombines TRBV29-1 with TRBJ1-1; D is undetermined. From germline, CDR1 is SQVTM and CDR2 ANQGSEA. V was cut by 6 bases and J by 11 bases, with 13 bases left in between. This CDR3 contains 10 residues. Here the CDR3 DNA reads TGCAGCGTCGAAAAGCGCGGCGCTTTCTTT. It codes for CSVEKRGAFF.

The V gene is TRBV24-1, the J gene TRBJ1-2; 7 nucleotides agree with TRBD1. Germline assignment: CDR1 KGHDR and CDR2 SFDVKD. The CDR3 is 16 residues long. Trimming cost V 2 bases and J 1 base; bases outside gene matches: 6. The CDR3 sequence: CATSDSYRGYNYGYTF. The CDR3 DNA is TGTGCCACCAGTGATTCGTACAGGGGATATAACTATGGCTACACCTTC.

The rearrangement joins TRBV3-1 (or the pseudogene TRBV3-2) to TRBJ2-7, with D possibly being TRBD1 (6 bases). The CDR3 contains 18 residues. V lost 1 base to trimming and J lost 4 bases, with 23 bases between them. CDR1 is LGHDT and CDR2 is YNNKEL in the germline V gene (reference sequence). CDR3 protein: CASSQARRQASDRYEQYF. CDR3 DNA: TGTGCCAGCAGCCAAGCCCGGCGACAGGCGAGCGACCGGTACGAGCAGTACTTC.

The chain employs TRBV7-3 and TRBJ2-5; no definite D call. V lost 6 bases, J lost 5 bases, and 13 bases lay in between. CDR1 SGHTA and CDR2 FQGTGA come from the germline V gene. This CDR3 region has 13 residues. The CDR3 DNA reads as TGTGCCAGCAGTCCTCGCTCTGAGGAGACCCAGTACTTC. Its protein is CASSPRSEETQYF.

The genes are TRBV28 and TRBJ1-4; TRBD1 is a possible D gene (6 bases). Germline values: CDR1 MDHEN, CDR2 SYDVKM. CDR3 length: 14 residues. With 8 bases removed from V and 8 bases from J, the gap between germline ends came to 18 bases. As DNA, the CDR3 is TGTGCCAGCCGAAGTTCCAGGGGAGAGGAAAAACTGTTTTTT. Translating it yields CASRSSRGEEKLFF.

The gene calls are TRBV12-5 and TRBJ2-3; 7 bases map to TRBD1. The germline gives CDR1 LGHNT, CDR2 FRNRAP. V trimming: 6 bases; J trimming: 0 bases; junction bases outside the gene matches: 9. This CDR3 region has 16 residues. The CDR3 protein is CASGGTALDSTDTQYF. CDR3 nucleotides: TGTGCTAGTGGAGGGACAGCGCTAGATAGCACAGATACGCAGTATTTT.

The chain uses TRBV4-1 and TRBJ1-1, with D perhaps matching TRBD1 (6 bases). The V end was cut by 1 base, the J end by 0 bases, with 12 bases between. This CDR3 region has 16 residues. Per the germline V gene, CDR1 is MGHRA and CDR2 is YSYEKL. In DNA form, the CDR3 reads TGCGCCAGCAGCCAAGTTGGACAGCGTATGAACACTGAAGCTTTCTTT. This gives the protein CASSQVGQRMNTEAFF.

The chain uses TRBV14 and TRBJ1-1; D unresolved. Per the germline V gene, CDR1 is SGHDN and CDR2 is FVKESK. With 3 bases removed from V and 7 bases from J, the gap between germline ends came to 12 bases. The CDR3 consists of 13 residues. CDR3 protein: CASSQGRQHEAFF. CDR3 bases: TGTGCCAGCAGCCAGGGCAGGCAACATGAAGCTTTCTTT. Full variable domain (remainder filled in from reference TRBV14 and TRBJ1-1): EAGVTQFPSHSVIEKGQTVTLRCDPISGHDNLYWYRRVMGKEIKFLLHFVKESKQDESGMPNNRFLAERTGGTYSTLKVQPAELEDSGVYFCASSQGRQHEAFFGQGTRLTVV.

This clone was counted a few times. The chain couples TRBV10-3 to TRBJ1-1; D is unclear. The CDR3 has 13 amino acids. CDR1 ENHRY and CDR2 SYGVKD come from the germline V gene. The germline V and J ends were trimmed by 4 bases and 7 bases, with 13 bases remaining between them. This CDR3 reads CAISGNVGSEAFF. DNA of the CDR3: TGTGCCATCAGTGGGAATGTGGGGAGTGAAGCTTTCTTT.

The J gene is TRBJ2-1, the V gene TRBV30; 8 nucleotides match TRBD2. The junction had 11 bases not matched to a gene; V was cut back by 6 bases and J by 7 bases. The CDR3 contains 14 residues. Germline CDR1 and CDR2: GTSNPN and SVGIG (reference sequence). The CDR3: CACTPAGATNEQFF. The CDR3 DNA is TGTGCCTGTACCCCAGCGGGGGCCACAAATGAGCAGTTCTTC.

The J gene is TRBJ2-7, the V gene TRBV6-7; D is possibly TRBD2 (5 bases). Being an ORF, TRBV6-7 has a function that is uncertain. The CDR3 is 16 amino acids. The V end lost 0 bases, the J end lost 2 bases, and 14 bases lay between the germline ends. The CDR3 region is CASSYSRVPTTYEQYF. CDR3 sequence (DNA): TGTGCCAGCAGTTACTCGAGGGTTCCGACAACCTACGAGCAGTACTTC.

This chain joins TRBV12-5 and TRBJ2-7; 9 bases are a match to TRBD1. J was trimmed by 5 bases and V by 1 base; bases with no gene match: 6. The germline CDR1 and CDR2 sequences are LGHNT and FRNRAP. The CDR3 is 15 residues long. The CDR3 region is CASGLGDRVSNEQYF. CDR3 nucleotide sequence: TGTGCTAGTGGTTTGGGGGACAGGGTATCGAACGAGCAGTACTTC.

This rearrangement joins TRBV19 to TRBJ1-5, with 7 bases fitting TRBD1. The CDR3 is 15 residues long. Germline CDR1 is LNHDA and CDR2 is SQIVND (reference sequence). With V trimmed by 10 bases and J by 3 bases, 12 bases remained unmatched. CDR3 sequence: CATTISGQFNQPQHF. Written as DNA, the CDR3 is TGTGCCACTACCATTTCGGGACAGTTCAATCAGCCCCAGCATTTT.

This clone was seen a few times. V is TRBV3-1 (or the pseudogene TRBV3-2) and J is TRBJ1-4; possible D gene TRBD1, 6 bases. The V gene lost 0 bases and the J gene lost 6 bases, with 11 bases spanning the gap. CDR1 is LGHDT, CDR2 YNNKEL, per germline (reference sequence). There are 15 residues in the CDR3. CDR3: CASSQDGQGHEKLFF. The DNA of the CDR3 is TGTGCCAGCAGCCAAGACGGGCAGGGGCATGAAAAACTGTTTTTT.